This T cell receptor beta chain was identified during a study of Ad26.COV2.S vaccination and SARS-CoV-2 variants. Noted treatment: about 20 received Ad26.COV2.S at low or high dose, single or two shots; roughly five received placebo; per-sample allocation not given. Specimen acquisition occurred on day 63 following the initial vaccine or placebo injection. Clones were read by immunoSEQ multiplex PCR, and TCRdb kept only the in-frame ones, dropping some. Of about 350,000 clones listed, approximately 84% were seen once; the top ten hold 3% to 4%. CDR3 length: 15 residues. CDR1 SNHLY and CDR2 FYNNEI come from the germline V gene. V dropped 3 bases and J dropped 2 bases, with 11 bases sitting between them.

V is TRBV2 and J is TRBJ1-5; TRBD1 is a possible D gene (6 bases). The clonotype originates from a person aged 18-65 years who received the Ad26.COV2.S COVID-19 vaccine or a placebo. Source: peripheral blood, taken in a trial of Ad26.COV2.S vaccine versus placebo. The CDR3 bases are TGTGCCAGCAGTGACTCGGGGGGCGGCAATCAGCCCCAGCATTTT. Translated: CASSDSGGGNQPQHF.